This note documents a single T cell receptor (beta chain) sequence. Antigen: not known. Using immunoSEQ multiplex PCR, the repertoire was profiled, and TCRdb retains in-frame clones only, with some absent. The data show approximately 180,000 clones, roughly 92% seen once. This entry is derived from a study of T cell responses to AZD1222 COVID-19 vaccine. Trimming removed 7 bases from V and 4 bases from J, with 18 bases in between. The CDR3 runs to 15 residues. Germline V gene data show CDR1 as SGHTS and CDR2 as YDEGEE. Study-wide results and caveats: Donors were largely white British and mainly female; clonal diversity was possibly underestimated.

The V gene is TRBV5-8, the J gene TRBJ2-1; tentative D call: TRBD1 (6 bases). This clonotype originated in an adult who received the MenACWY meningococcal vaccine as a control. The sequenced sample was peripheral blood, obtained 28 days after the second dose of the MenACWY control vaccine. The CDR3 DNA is TGTGCCAGCGAACAACAGGGCTACGGTTACAATGAGCAGTTCTTC. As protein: CASEQQGYGYNEQFF.